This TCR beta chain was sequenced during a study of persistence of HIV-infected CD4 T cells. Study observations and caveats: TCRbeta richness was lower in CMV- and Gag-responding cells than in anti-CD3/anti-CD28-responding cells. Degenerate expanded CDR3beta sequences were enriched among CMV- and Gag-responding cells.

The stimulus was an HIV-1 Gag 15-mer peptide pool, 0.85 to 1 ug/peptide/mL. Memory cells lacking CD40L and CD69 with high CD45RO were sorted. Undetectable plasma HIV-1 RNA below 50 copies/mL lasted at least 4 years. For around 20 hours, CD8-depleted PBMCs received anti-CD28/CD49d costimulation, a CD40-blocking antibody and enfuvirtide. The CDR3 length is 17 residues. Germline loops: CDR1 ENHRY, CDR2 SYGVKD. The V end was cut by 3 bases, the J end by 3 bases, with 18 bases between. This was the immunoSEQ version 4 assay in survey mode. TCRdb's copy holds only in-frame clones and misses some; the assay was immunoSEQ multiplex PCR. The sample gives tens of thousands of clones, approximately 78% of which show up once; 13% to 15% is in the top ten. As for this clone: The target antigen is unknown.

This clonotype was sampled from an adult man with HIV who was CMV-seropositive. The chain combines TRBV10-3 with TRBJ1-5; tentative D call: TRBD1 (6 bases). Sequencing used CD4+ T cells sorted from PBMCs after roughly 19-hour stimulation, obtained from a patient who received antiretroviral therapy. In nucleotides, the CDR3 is TGTGCCATCAGTGAATCGAACCTCGACAGGTCCAATCAGCCCCAGCATTTT. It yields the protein CAISESNLDRSNQPQHF.